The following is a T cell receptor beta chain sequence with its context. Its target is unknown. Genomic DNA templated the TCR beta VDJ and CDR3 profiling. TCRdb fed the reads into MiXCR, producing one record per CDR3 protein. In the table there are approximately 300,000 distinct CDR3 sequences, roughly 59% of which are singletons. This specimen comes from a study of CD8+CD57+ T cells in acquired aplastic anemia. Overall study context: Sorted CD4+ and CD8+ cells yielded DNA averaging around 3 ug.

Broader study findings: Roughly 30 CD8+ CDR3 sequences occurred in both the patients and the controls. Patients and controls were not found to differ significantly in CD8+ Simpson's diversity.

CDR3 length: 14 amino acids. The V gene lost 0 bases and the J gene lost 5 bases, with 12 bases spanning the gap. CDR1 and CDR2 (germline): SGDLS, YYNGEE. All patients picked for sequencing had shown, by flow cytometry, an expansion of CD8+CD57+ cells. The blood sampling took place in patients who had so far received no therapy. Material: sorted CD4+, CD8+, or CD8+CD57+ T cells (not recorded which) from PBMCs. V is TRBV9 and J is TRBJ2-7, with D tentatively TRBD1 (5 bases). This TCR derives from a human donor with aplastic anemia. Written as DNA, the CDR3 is TGTGCCAGCAGCGTAGCTGCGACAGATCACGAGCAGTACTTC. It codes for CASSVAATDHEQYF.